This T cell receptor beta chain originates from a study of blood T cell repertoires in COVID-19. Unmatched junction bases numbered 9, after V lost 4 bases and J lost 1 base. The CDR3 is 19 amino acids. Germline-derived CDR1 and CDR2 are SGHNT and YYREEE (reference sequence). Clones were sequenced by immunoSEQ multiplex PCR, and TCRdb holds only the in-frame ones, with some missing. The sample lists 210,000 or so clones; about 88% were seen once. The sequenced sample consisted of peripheral blood. The source is a woman aged 60-75 years with acute or convalescent COVID-19. The gene calls are TRBV5-4 and TRBJ2-6; 12 nucleotides align to TRBD1. This chain's CDR3 is CASSAGTGGRGSGANVLTF. CDR3 in DNA: TGTGCCAGCAGCGCCGGGACAGGGGGCCGCGGGTCTGGGGCCAACGTCCTGACTTTC. Looking up the rest from reference TRBV5-4 and TRBJ2-6 gives the full variable domain: ETGVTQSPTHLIKTRGQQVTLRCSSQSGHNTVSWYQQALGQGPQFIFQYYREEENGRGNFPPRFSGLQFPNYSSELNVNALELDDSALYLCASSAGTGGRGSGANVLTFGAGSRLTVL.